The clone carrying this T cell receptor (beta chain) has only a few counts. Its antigen is currently unknown. Libraries of bulk TCR were made by previously described methods (with listed TCR primers). Each CDR3 protein gets one entry after TCRdb re-called the PCR reads with MiXCR. Here the sample spans 80,000 to 100,000 distinct CDR3 sequences, roughly 24% being singletons. The sample originates from a study of molecular identifiers for immune sequencing clone quantification. Notes on the study in general: Clones above 20 RNA copies contained over 99% of effector molecules but under 1% of naive ones.

The V gene end was trimmed by 0 bases and the J gene end by 3 bases; junction bases not matched to a gene: 5. Germline V lookup: CDR1 LGHNA, CDR2 YSLEER. The CDR3 is 16 residues long. With RNA at 10%, 30% or 50%, naive CD8 libraries came from roughly 20,000 to 1,000,000 sorted cells. This sequence originates from a human donor in good health. Some libraries in this study had Jurkat cell RNA spiked in. The genes are TRBV4-3 and TRBJ2-1, with 7 bases identical to TRBD1. The specimen sequenced was naive CD8+ T cells from blood, with Jurkat cell RNA spiked in. Subset defined: FACS-sorted CD8+CD4-CCR7+CD45RA+ naive T cells. CDR3 sequence (DNA): TGCGCCAGCAGCCAAGAAAGGGGGCTCATCTACAATGAGCAGTTCTTC. Protein: CASSQERGLIYNEQFF.